This entry lists 19 T cell receptor beta chains sequenced from one sample in a study of spatial heterogeneity in lung cancer. Time point indicated: blood at routine non-recurrence follow-up after resection. TCRdb used MiXCR to reprocess the 5' RACE reads, holding one entry per CDR3 protein. The sample lists 23,000 or so distinct CDR3 sequences; more than 9.5% were seen once. The material was PBMCs, obtained at follow-up. All receptors derive from a male donor with early-stage non-small cell lung cancer.

The table lists this clonotype with a few counts. The V gene is TRBV12-3 or TRBV12-4, the J gene TRBJ1-3; possibly TRBD1 for D (5 bases). The V and J ends lost 2 bases and 8 bases respectively, with 10 bases between them. CDR3 length: 13 residues. DNA for the CDR3: TGTGCCAGCAGTTTACGGGGCGCAGACACCATATATTTT. As protein: CASSLRGADTIYF.

There are many counts of this clonotype. The V and J genes are TRBV27 and TRBJ2-7, with D possibly TRBD1 on 6 matching bases. The ends were cut back, 6 bases at V and 4 bases at J, with 13 bases in the middle. The CDR3 covers 13 residues. The germline V gene encodes CDR1 MNHEY and CDR2 SMNVEV (reference sequence). The CDR3 reads CASSRDTEYEQYF. CDR3 in DNA: TGTGCCAGCAGCCGGGACACAGAATACGAGCAGTACTTC.

V gene TRBV4-1 combines with J gene TRBJ1-6, with TRBD1 matching 8 bases. Germline V gene sequence: CDR1 MGHRA, CDR2 YSYEKL. The V segment lost 1 base and the J segment 10 bases; nucleotides outside the gene matches: 9. There are 16 residues in the CDR3. The DNA of the CDR3 is TGCGCCAGCAGCCAAGCCTGGACAGGGATCGGCTCACCCCTCCACTTT. Encoded protein: CASSQAWTGIGSPLHF.

This clonotype was seen at least ten times. The genes are TRBV19 and TRBJ2-1; the D gene is possibly TRBD1 (6 bases). Trimming removed 4 bases from V and 7 bases from J, with 14 bases in between. Per the germline V gene, CDR1 is LNHDA and CDR2 is SQIVND (reference sequence). The CDR3 totals 14 residues. For the CDR3, the DNA is TGTGCCAGTAGTAGGGGGCCCATTCTGAATGAGCAGTTCTTC. Translated: CASSRGPILNEQFF.

This clonotype is judged medium-sized. V and J are TRBV2 and TRBJ2-7; D may be TRBD1 (6 bases). Germline V gene data show CDR1 as SNHLY and CDR2 as FYNNEI. V lost 1 base, J lost 2 bases, and 6 bases lay in between. The CDR3 is 13 amino acids. CDR3 nucleotide sequence: TGTGCCAGCAGTGAAGGGACAGCCTACGAGCAGTACTTC. It specifies CASSEGTAYEQYF.

This clonotype was detected many times. CDR3 residues: CASSPDQGLSGELFF. CDR3 nucleotide sequence: TGCGCCAGCAGCCCCGACCAGGGCTTATCCGGGGAGCTGTTTTTT. V usage is TRBV4-3 and J usage is TRBJ2-2; TRBD1 might be the D (5 bases). CDR3 length equals 15 residues. Trimming pared 4 bases from V and 6 bases from J, leaving 15 bases between. Germline CDR1 LGHNA, CDR2 YSLEER.

The V call is TRBV6-1, the J call TRBJ1-3; 7 positions agree with TRBD1. Germline V gene data show CDR1 as MNHNS and CDR2 as SASEGT. The V segment lost 8 bases and the J segment 7 bases; nucleotides outside the gene matches: 2. The CDR3 has 11 residues. The DNA for the CDR3 is TGTGCCAGCGACAGGGCGAACACCATATATTTT. Its protein is CASDRANTIYF.

This clonotype has a count of ten or more. The genes are TRBV4-3 and TRBJ2-5, with D uncertain. The ends were cut back, 0 bases at V and 1 base at J, with 12 bases in the middle. The CDR3 spans 16 residues. CDR1 LGHNA and CDR2 YSLEER come from the germline V gene. The CDR3 DNA is TGCGCCAGCAGCCAAGATTTTACGGCTTTCCAAGAGACCCAGTACTTC. It yields the protein CASSQDFTAFQETQYF.

This clonotype was detected a few times. This chain uses TRBV29-1 with TRBJ2-7, with D perhaps matching TRBD1 (6 bases). Trimming stripped 3 bases from V and 3 bases from J, with 12 bases between. The CDR3 spans 13 residues. CDR1 is SQVTM and CDR2 is ANQGSEA in the germline V gene. CDR3 loop: CSVEPTQGYEQYF. The DNA of the CDR3 is TGCAGCGTTGAGCCCACACAGGGCTACGAGCAGTACTTC.

V and J are TRBV2 and TRBJ2-3; 9 bases are a match to TRBD1. J lost 4 bases, V lost 2 bases, and 10 bases had no gene match. Germline V gene data show CDR1 as SNHLY and CDR2 as FYNNEI. The CDR3 runs to 17 residues. The CDR3 protein is CASSEKPDRGFADTQYF. CDR3 sequence (DNA): TGTGCCAGCAGTGAAAAGCCGGACAGGGGATTTGCAGATACGCAGTATTTT.

The chain employs TRBV4-3 and TRBJ1-1; D is unclear. With 1 base removed from V and 4 bases from J, the gap between germline ends came to 10 bases. The CDR3 runs to 14 residues. Germline V CDR1 and CDR2: LGHNA, YSLEER. The DNA for the CDR3 is TGCGCCAGCAGCCAAGTGGGTATTGGCACTGAAGCTTTCTTT. Translating gives CASSQVGIGTEAFF.

This rearrangement joins TRBV20-1 to TRBJ2-3; 11 nucleotides agree with TRBD2. With V trimmed by 3 bases and J by 3 bases, 8 bases remained unmatched. This CDR3 region has 16 residues. CDR1 is DFQATT, CDR2 SNEGSKA, per germline (reference sequence). CDR3 region: CSASSASGGRTDTQYF. Written as DNA, the CDR3 is TGCAGTGCTAGTAGCGCTAGCGGGGGGAGGACAGATACGCAGTATTTT.

A few counts support this clonotype. The chain carries TRBV28 and TRBJ1-3; D is undetermined. V was cut by 8 bases and J by 0 bases, with 8 bases left in between. Germline V gene data show CDR1 as MDHEN and CDR2 as SYDVKM. This CDR3 has 13 residues. The CDR3 loop is CASLTISGNTIYF. The CDR3 nucleotides read TGTGCCAGCCTAACCATCTCTGGAAACACCATATATTTT.

This clonotype was counted ten times or more. This chain connects TRBV11-2 to TRBJ2-7; D not resolved. V was shortened by 1 base and J by 4 bases, with 8 bases between the two germline ends. This CDR3 is built from 13 residues. CDR1 is SGHAT, CDR2 FQNNGV, per germline. Here the CDR3 reads CASSLGPPYEQYF. The DNA of the CDR3 is TGTGCCAGCAGCTTAGGGCCCCCGTACGAGCAGTACTTC.

This clonotype has only a few counts. The chain carries TRBV27 and TRBJ2-7; TRBD1 aligns across 9 bases. This CDR3 is built from 14 residues. CDR1 is MNHEY, CDR2 SMNVEV, per germline (reference sequence). V was pared by 5 bases and J by 2 bases, with 4 bases of the junction left unmatched. CDR3 DNA: TGTGCCAGCAGTCCAGGACAGGGGACCTACGAGCAGTACTTC. Its translation is CASSPGQGTYEQYF.

This clonotype has a count of ten or more. The CDR3 DNA reads TGTGCCAGCAGCCTCGTGATAGGGGGCGGAACCGGGGAGCTGTTTTTT. Amino acid sequence: CASSLVIGGGTGELFF. This chain connects TRBV7-2 to TRBJ2-2, with TRBD1 matching 7 bases. The germline V gene encodes CDR1 SGHTA and CDR2 FQGNSA. CDR3 length: 16 residues. Trimming took 5 bases from V and 5 from J; bases not matched to a gene: 11.

The chain employs TRBV11-2 and TRBJ1-2; D is uncertain. This CDR3 is built from 14 residues. Germline V gives CDR1 SGHAT, CDR2 FQNNGV. V was trimmed by 5 bases and J by 2 bases, leaving 12 bases between them. Written as DNA, the CDR3 is TGTGCCAGCAGCCCCCTTGCCTGGAACTATGGCTACACCTTC. This codes for CASSPLAWNYGYTF.

The chain recombines TRBV29-1 with TRBJ2-5, with 10 bases aligning to TRBD1. Germline values: CDR1 SQVTM, CDR2 ANQGSEA. J gave up 0 bases and V 6 bases, and 7 bases lay outside the gene matches. This CDR3 has 15 amino acids. CDR3 in DNA: TGCAGCGTCGACCGGGACAGGGGTTACCAAGAGACCCAGTACTTC. Protein: CSVDRDRGYQETQYF.

This clonotype was picked up a small number of times. This sequence joins TRBV9 and TRBJ1-1; D is undetermined. V lost 3 bases to trimming and J lost 5 bases, with 11 bases between them. The CDR3 is made up of 13 amino acids. The V gene's germline CDR1 is SGDLS and CDR2 YYNGEE. This CDR3 reads CASSAESWTEAFF. CDR3 nucleotide sequence: TGTGCCAGCAGCGCCGAGTCCTGGACTGAAGCTTTCTTT.